This T cell receptor beta chain was profiled in a study of T-cell reconstitution after alpha-beta-depleted transplantation in children. Unique molecular identifiers were incorporated into the prepared TCRbeta library. In TCRdb, the PCR reads were re-called with MiXCR into one record per CDR3 protein. The table shows around 410,000 distinct CDR3 sequences, with approximately 10% occurring only once. Many counts were recorded for this clonotype. V was pared by 5 bases and J by 4 bases, with 6 bases between. CDR3 length: 11 amino acids. The germline gives CDR1 SQVTM, CDR2 ANQGSEA. Here the sequenced sample was PBMCs from the stem cell graft donor, taken from the stem cell graft. V is TRBV29-1 and J is TRBJ2-1, with D unclear. This TCR was recovered from a human donor who donated a stem cell graft to a child with acute myeloid leukemia. The CDR3 region is CSVTSYNEQFF. The CDR3 DNA sequence: TGCAGCGTTACGTCATACAATGAGCAGTTCTTC.